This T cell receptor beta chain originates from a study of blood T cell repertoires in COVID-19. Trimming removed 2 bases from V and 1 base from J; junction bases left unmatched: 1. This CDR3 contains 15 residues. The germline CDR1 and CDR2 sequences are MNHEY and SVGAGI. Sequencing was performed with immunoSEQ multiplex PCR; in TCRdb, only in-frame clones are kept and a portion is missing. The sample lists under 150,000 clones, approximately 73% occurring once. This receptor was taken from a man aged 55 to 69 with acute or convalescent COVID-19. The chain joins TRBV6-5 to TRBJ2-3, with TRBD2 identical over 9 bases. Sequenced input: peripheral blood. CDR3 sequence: CASSYRLAGTDTQYF. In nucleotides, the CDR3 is TGTGCCAGCAGTTACAGACTAGCGGGCACAGATACGCAGTATTTT.